This TCR beta chain was recovered during a study of post-analysis software for immune sequencing data. In the study overall: Multiple sclerosis in the patients followed relapsing-remitting, secondary progressive and progressive-relapsing courses. Overall study findings and caveats: Normalized Chao1 diversity was significantly lower in multiple sclerosis patients than in controls. In patients, TRBV5-6, TRBV5-1 and TRBV20-1 belonged to roughly 5 TRBV segments found more frequently than in controls.

Worth noting for this clonotype: What it binds is unknown.

This CDR3 region has 14 residues. Germline CDR1 reads SGHAT; CDR2 reads FQNNGV. V gave up 6 bases and J gave up 1 base, with 12 bases separating them. The TCR beta cDNA libraries contained unique molecular identifiers. With roughly 0.85 to 11 million T cells as the source, roughly 500,000 cDNA molecules resulted. TCRdb redid the calling of the PCR reads with MiXCR, one entry per CDR3 protein. Of roughly 700,000 distinct CDR3 sequences listed, roughly 29% are singletons. The source material was blood. The rearrangement uses TRBV11-2 and TRBJ2-5; perhaps TRBD2 as D (5 bases). The receptor's source is a girl under 18 with multiple sclerosis. The CDR3 loop is CASRRSGVQETQYF. CDR3 DNA sequence: TGTGCCAGCAGGAGGTCCGGGGTCCAAGAGACCCAGTACTTC.